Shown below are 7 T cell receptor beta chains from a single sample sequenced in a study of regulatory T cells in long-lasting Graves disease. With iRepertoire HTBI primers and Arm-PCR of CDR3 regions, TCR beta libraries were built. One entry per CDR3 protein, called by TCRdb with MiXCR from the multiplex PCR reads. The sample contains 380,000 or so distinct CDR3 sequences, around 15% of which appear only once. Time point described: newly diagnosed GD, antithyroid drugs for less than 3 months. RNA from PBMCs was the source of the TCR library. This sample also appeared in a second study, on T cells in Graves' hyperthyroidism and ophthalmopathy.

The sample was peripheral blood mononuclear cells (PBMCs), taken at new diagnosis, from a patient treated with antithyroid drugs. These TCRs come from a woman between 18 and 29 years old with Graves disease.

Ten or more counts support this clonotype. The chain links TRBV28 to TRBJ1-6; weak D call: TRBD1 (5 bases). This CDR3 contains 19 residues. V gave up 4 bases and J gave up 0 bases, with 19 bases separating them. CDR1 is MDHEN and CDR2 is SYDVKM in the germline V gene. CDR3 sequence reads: CASSSLTPGLGSYNSPLHF. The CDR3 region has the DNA TGTGCCAGCAGTTCTCTCACCCCAGGGCTGGGCTCCTATAATTCACCCCTCCACTTT.

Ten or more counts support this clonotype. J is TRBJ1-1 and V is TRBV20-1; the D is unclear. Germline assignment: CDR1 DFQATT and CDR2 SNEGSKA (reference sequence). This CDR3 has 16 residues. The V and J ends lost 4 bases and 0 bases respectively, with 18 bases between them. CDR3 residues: CSAKVPIVGMNTEAFF. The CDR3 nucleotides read TGCAGTGCTAAGGTCCCTATCGTTGGGATGAACACTGAAGCTTTCTTT.

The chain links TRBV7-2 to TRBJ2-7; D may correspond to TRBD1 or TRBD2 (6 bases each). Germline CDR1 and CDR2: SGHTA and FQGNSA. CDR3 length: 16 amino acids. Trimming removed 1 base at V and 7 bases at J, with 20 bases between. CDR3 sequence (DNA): TGTGCCAGCAGCTTAGGAAGGGGGGCCCGAAGGGAAGAGCAGTACTTC. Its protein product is CASSLGRGARREEQYF.

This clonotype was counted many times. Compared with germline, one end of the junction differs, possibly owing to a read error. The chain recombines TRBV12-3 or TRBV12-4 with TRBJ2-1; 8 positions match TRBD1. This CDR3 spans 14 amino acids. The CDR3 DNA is TGTGCAAGCAGTGTCCAGACAGGGGACAATGAGCAGTTCTTC. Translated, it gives CASSVQTGDNEQFF.

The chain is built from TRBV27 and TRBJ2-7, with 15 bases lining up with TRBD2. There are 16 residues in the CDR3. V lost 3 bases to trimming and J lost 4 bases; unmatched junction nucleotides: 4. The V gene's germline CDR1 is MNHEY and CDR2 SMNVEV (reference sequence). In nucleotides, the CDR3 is TGTGCCAGCAGTTTTGGACTAGCGGGAGGGCGGTACGAGCAGTACTTC. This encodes CASSFGLAGGRYEQYF.

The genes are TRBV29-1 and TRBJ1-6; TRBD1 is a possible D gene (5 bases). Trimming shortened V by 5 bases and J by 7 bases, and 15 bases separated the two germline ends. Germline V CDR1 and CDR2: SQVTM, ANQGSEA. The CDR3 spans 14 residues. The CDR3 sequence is CSVTGVSTNSPLHF. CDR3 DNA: TGCAGCGTTACGGGGGTTTCGACCAATTCACCCCTCCACTTT.

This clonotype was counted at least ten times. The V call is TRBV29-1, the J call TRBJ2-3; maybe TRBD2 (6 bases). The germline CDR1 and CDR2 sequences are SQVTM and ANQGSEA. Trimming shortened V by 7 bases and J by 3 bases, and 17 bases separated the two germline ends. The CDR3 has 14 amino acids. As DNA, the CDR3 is TGCAGCGGTGATGGCGGGGTGGGTACAGATACGCAGTATTTT. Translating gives CSGDGGVGTDTQYF.